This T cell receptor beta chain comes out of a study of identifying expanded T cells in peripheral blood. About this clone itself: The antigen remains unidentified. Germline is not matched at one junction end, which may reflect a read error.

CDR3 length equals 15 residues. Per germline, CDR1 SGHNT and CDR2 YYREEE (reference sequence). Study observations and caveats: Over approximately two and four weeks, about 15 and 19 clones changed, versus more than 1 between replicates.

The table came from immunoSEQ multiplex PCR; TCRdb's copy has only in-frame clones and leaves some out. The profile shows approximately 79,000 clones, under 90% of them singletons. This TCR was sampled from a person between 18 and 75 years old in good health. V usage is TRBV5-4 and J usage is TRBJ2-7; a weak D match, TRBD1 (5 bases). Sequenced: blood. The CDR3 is CASSQQNTGSYEQYF. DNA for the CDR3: TGCGCCAGCAGCCAACAAAATACAGGCTCCTACGAGCAGTACTTC.